The rows below give T cell receptor beta chains drawn from one sample of a study of sequential checkpoint blockade in melanoma. Profiled with immunoSEQ multiplex PCR; TCRdb holds only in-frame clones, not every one. Among more than 3,000 clones listed, roughly 24% were seen once. Sample: tumor tissue (inferred from file names), taken from a patient given nivolumab and ipilimumab in sequence. Every receptor here comes from a human donor with melanoma. Both conserved end residues are part of each CDR3. The order of the fields is V gene, J gene, D gene, clone size, CDR3 protein, CDR3 DNA. A D gene is named only where the DNA matches it firmly. The size field is filled for only some rows; it gives once, few, many or a size class.

V gene: TRBV19
J gene: TRBJ2-7
D gene: .
clone size: few
CDR3 protein: CASIRRAFYEQYF
CDR3 DNA: TGTGCCAGTATACGCCGGGCCTTCTACGAGCAGTACTTC

V gene: TRBV6-8
J gene: TRBJ1-5
D gene: TRBD1
clone size: few
CDR3 protein: CAISRQGEGNQPQHF
CDR3 DNA: TGTGCCATCAGTCGACAGGGTGAGGGCAATCAGCCCCAGCATTTT

V gene: TRBV6-8
J gene: TRBJ1-1
D gene: .
clone size: .
CDR3 protein: CASSYSRNTEAFF
CDR3 DNA: TGTGCCAGCAGTTACAGCAGAAACACTGAAGCTTTCTTT

V gene: TRBV4-1
J gene: TRBJ1-5
D gene: TRBD1
clone size: many
CDR3 protein: CASSPGQGNQPQHF
CDR3 DNA: TGCGCCAGCAGCCCCGGACAGGGGAATCAGCCCCAGCATTTT

V gene: TRBV5-1
J gene: TRBJ2-3
D gene: TRBD1
clone size: .
CDR3 protein: CASSPDRGQADTQYF
CDR3 DNA: TGCGCCAGCAGCCCGGACAGGGGGCAGGCAGATACGCAGTATTTT

V gene: TRBV4-1
J gene: TRBJ1-2
D gene: .
clone size: few
CDR3 protein: CASSPDTGNNYGYTF
CDR3 DNA: TGCGCCAGCAGCCCGGATACAGGAAACAACTATGGCTACACCTTC

V gene: TRBV11-3
J gene: TRBJ2-3
D gene: TRBD2
clone size: many
CDR3 protein: CASSLGSGGDTQYF
CDR3 DNA: TGTGCCAGCAGCTTGGGTAGCGGGGGAGATACGCAGTATTTT

V gene: TRBV30
J gene: TRBJ1-6
D gene: .
clone size: few
CDR3 protein: CAWWGSSYNSPLHF
CDR3 DNA: TGTGCCTGGTGGGGGAGCTCCTATAATTCACCCCTCCACTTT

V gene: TRBV6-8
J gene: TRBJ1-5
D gene: TRBD1
clone size: few
CDR3 protein: CASRTGVNQPQHF
CDR3 DNA: TGTGCCAGCCGTACAGGGGTCAATCAGCCCCAGCATTTT

V gene: TRBV11-3
J gene: TRBJ1-1
D gene: .
clone size: many
CDR3 protein: CASSLAGSVTEAFF
CDR3 DNA: TGTGCCAGCAGTCTCGCGGGGTCAGTTACTGAAGCTTTCTTT

V gene: TRBV19
J gene: TRBJ1-1
D gene: TRBD1
clone size: once
CDR3 protein: CASSSVRQGTMNTEAFF
CDR3 DNA: TGTGCCAGTAGTTCGGTCCGACAGGGGACCATGAACACTGAAGCTTTCTTT

V gene: TRBV11-3
J gene: TRBJ1-3
D gene: .
clone size: many
CDR3 protein: CASSLDGRAGNTIYF
CDR3 DNA: TGTGCCAGCAGCTTGGATGGCAGGGCAGGAAACACCATATATTTT

V gene: TRBV11-3
J gene: TRBJ2-1
D gene: .
clone size: medium-sized
CDR3 protein: CASSPNVGHNEQFF
CDR3 DNA: TGTGCCAGCAGCCCCAACGTGGGTCACAATGAGCAGTTCTTC

V gene: TRBV11-3
J gene: TRBJ1-2
D gene: TRBD1
clone size: many
CDR3 protein: CASSVGQGTFRGYTF
CDR3 DNA: TGTGCCAGCAGCGTAGGACAGGGGACCTTTAGGGGCTACACCTTC

V gene: TRBV30
J gene: TRBJ2-5
D gene: TRBD2
clone size: .
CDR3 protein: CAWGLDQETQYF
CDR3 DNA: TGTGCCTGGGGACTAGATCAGGAGACCCAGTACTTC

V gene: TRBV30
J gene: TRBJ1-5
D gene: TRBD1
clone size: few
CDR3 protein: CAWSVQGSNSQPQHF
CDR3 DNA: TGTGCCTGGAGTGTACAGGGGAGCAACAGTCAGCCCCAGCATTTT

V gene: TRBV6-8
J gene: TRBJ1-1
D gene: .
clone size: .
CDR3 protein: CASRRVRSPDKNTEAFF
CDR3 DNA: TGTGCCAGCAGGAGAGTTCGTTCACCAGACAAGAACACTGAAGCTTTCTTT

V gene: TRBV6-8
J gene: TRBJ2-7
D gene: .
clone size: few
CDR3 protein: CASSPLGNEQYF
CDR3 DNA: TGTGCCAGCAGCCCTCTCGGCAACGAGCAGTACTTC

V gene: TRBV11-3
J gene: TRBJ2-3
D gene: TRBD2
clone size: medium-sized
CDR3 protein: CASSLVAGVQLYTQYF
CDR3 DNA: TGTGCCAGCAGCTTAGTTGCGGGGGTTCAATTATATACGCAGTATTTT

V gene: TRBV6-8
J gene: TRBJ1-5
D gene: .
clone size: few
CDR3 protein: CASSYNTQPQHF
CDR3 DNA: TGTGCCAGCAGTTATAACACTCAGCCCCAGCATTTT

V gene: TRBV12-5
J gene: TRBJ2-5
D gene: .
clone size: .
CDR3 protein: CASGLAAFTGITIFVETQYF
CDR3 DNA: TGTGCTAGTGGTTTAGCTGCCTTCACCGGGATCACAATTTTTGTAGAGACCCAGTACTTC

V gene: TRBV6-8
J gene: TRBJ2-2
D gene: .
clone size: few
CDR3 protein: CASSYSFTGELFF
CDR3 DNA: TGTGCCAGCAGTTACAGTTTTACCGGGGAGCTGTTTTTT

V gene: TRBV30
J gene: TRBJ1-5
D gene: TRBD1
clone size: .
CDR3 protein: CAWSVRTGAGNQPQHF
CDR3 DNA: TGTGCCTGGAGTGTTCGGACAGGGGCCGGCAATCAGCCCCAGCATTTT

V gene: TRBV6-8
J gene: TRBJ1-2
D gene: .
clone size: .
CDR3 protein: CAIRPEGVGYTF
CDR3 DNA: TGTGCCATCAGGCCTGAAGGGGTTGGCTACACCTTC

V gene: TRBV19
J gene: TRBJ1-5
D gene: TRBD1
clone size: .
CDR3 protein: CASTPRQGGNQPQHF
CDR3 DNA: TGTGCCAGTACCCCCCGACAGGGTGGCAATCAGCCCCAGCATTTT

V gene: TRBV6-8
J gene: TRBJ1-3
D gene: .
clone size: .
CDR3 protein: CASTSSGASGNTIYF
CDR3 DNA: TGTGCCAGCACTTCAAGTGGGGCCTCTGGAAACACCATATATTTT

V gene: TRBV11-3
J gene: TRBJ2-6
D gene: TRBD1
clone size: few
CDR3 protein: CASSLRDRELSGANVLTF
CDR3 DNA: TGTGCCAGCAGCCTCCGGGACAGGGAACTCTCTGGGGCCAACGTCCTGACTTTC